Each of the 28 T cell receptor beta chains below was sequenced from the same sample in a study of T cells in Graves' hyperthyroidism and ophthalmopathy (dated by TCRdb to about 2019). Libraries came from multiplex PCR. TCRdb names Illumina HiSeq 2000 as the instrument used. TCR beta CDR3 regions were amplified from RNA transcripts. A first-round RT-PCR of the TCR CDR3 used the HTBI primer set with the Qiagen OneStep RT-PCR kit. TCRdb redid the processing of the public reads, applying fastp at Q25 and MiXCR, and retained in-frame beta chains. Every entry covers one CDR3 protein and lists the most common genes and DNA from its rows. Recorded for this sample are some 440,000 distinct CDR3 sequences; around 16% of them occurred a single time. The ten most abundant clones make up almost 8% of the sample. The sample taken for sequencing was blood. These receptors came from a woman under 30 with Graves' hyperthyroidism.

This clonotype turned up a few times. A read error may be the cause here, since a much bigger clone is one base away. The chain carries TRBV4-1 and TRBJ2-7; possibly TRBD1 or TRBD2 for D (5 bases each). The CDR3 totals 15 residues. Germline CDR1 reads MGHRA; CDR2 reads YSYEKL. Trimming left V 1 base short and J 2 bases short, with 12 bases between. The CDR3 DNA follows: TGCGCCAGCAGCCAAGCCGGGGCAGGAACCTACGAGCAGTACTTC. This encodes CASSQAGAGTYEQYF.

The sample holds many counts of this clonotype. The V gene is TRBV20-1, the J gene TRBJ2-3, with 10 bases identical to TRBD1. Germline V lookup: CDR1 DFQATT, CDR2 SNEGSKA (reference sequence). V was clipped by 0 bases and J by 6 bases; unmatched bases: 6. The CDR3 covers 15 residues. The chain's CDR3 is CSARDGQGGRDTQYF. In nucleotides, the CDR3 is TGCAGTGCTAGAGACGGACAGGGGGGACGGGATACGCAGTATTTT.

The table lists this clonotype with many counts. The J gene is TRBJ2-1, the V gene TRBV4-2; 9 nucleotides line up with TRBD2. Germline CDR1 is LGHNA and CDR2 is YNFKEQ. This CDR3 has 17 amino acids. V shed 0 bases, J shed 3 bases, and the junction held 6 bases outside the gene matches. The CDR3 sequence is CASSQEIAGVGYNEQFF. The CDR3 DNA follows: TGTGCCAGCAGCCAAGAGATAGCGGGGGTGGGCTACAATGAGCAGTTCTTC.

This clonotype was found many times. The gene calls are TRBV27 and TRBJ2-1; D unresolved. Trimming shortened V by 6 bases and J by 1 base, and 13 bases separated the two germline ends. CDR3 length equals 15 residues. Germline V CDR1 and CDR2: MNHEY, SMNVEV (reference sequence). The CDR3 DNA reads as TGTGCCAGCAGCTCTTTCGCCTTATCCTACAATGAGCAGTTCTTC. Translation: CASSSFALSYNEQFF.

This clonotype was seen ten or more times. The chain uses TRBV3-1 and TRBJ2-5, with 9 bases matching TRBD1. The trim removed 1 base at V and 5 bases at J, leaving 11 bases unmatched. Germline lookup yields CDR1 LGHDT and CDR2 YNNKEL (reference sequence). CDR3 length equals 17 residues. The CDR3 DNA follows: TGTGCCAGCAGCCAAGCCGGACCGGGACAGGGAGGGGAGACCCAGTACTTC. It is translated as CASSQAGPGQGGETQYF.

In this sample, this clonotype turned up a few times. This chain joins TRBV6-1 and TRBJ1-1; 7 bases match TRBD1. V was clipped by 2 bases and J by 4 bases; unmatched bases: 7. The CDR3 has 15 residues. The V gene's germline CDR1 is MNHNS and CDR2 SASEGT. CDR3 sequence reads: CASSEFRQGGTEAFF. The CDR3 coding sequence is TGTGCCAGCAGTGAATTTCGACAGGGAGGCACTGAAGCTTTCTTT.

This clonotype was detected many times. The CDR3 DNA follows: TGTGCCAGCAAGCGACAGGGAAGTTGGACTGAAGCTTTCTTT. Amino acids: CASKRQGSWTEAFF. The chain joins TRBV5-6 to TRBJ1-1; TRBD1 aligns across 7 bases. The V gene's germline CDR1 is SGHDT and CDR2 YYEEEE. V lost 6 bases and J lost 5; bases outside the gene matches: 10. CDR3 length: 14 residues.

This clonotype was recorded at least ten times. The J gene is TRBJ2-7, the V gene TRBV7-9; D possibly uses TRBD1 or TRBD2 (5 bases each). V lost 5 bases to trimming and J lost 6 bases, with 17 bases between them. The CDR3 has 14 amino acids. The germline V gene has CDR1 SEHNR and CDR2 FQNEAQ (reference sequence). The CDR3 region has the DNA TGTGCCAGCAGCCCCGGGGCGCTTGGGAGCGAGCAGTACTTC. Residues: CASSPGALGSEQYF.

In this sample, this clonotype turned up many times. The rearrangement joins TRBV3-1 to TRBJ2-5, with TRBD2 matching 8 bases. Germline V gene lookup returns CDR1 LGHDT and CDR2 YNNKEL (reference sequence). With V trimmed by 4 bases and J by 5 bases, 6 bases remained unmatched. This CDR3 region has 14 residues. CDR3 amino acids: CASSRSGSGETQYF. As DNA, the CDR3 is TGTGCCAGCAGCCGCAGCGGGAGCGGGGAGACCCAGTACTTC.

This clonotype was detected ten times or more. This chain joins TRBV20-1 and TRBJ2-3; D possibly corresponds to TRBD1 (7 bases). Trimming took 2 bases from V and 3 from J, leaving 24 bases between them. Looked up from germline, CDR1 is DFQATT and CDR2 is SNEGSKA (reference sequence). The CDR3 is 18 amino acids. DNA of the CDR3: TGCAGTGCTAGAAGCACAGGGGTTTCGCGGGACCCAACAGATACGCAGTATTTT. This encodes CSARSTGVSRDPTDTQYF.

As for this clonotype: One end of the junction varies from germline; a read error may be responsible. V gene TRBV12-3 or TRBV12-4 combines with J gene TRBJ2-2; possibly TRBD1 for D (5 bases). This CDR3 spans 14 amino acids. In nucleotides, the CDR3 is TGTGCCGGCAGTACCAGACAGACCACCGGGGAGCTGTTTTTT. Translated, it gives CAGSTRQTTGELFF.

Ten or more counts support this clonotype. The chain recombines TRBV20-1 with TRBJ1-2, with D uncertain. V was shortened by 3 bases and J by 2 bases, with 10 bases between the two germline ends. The V gene's germline CDR1 is DFQATT and CDR2 SNEGSKA (reference sequence). The CDR3 totals 13 residues. The CDR3 DNA reads as TGCAGTGCTAGTGTTCCGGGGAACTATGGCTACACCTTC. This sequence encodes CSASVPGNYGYTF.

This clonotype was seen repeatedly, ten times or more. The chain employs TRBV30 and TRBJ1-1; D unclear. Trimming shortened V by 8 bases and J by 8 bases, and 18 bases separated the two germline ends. Per germline, CDR1 GTSNPN and CDR2 SVGIG (reference sequence). The CDR3 is 12 residues long. The CDR3: CAPGPPTVEAFF. The CDR3 nucleotides are TGTGCCCCCGGGCCGCCCACTGTGGAAGCTTTCTTT.

This clonotype occurred a few times. This chain joins TRBV4-1 and TRBJ1-3; a weak D match, TRBD1 (6 bases). Deletions cut 5 bases from V and 6 bases from J, with 11 bases between. This CDR3 spans 13 amino acids. The germline V gene encodes CDR1 MGHRA and CDR2 YSYEKL. CDR3 residues: CASSGQGINTIYF. As DNA, the CDR3 is TGCGCCAGCAGCGGTCAGGGGATAAACACCATATATTTT.

This clonotype showed up many times. The CDR3 reads CASSAGQGVGQPQHF. DNA of the CDR3: TGTGCCAGTAGTGCCGGCCAGGGGGTGGGTCAGCCCCAGCATTTT. This chain links TRBV19 with TRBJ1-5; 7 bases align to TRBD1. The V segment lost 5 bases and the J segment 6 bases; nucleotides outside the gene matches: 10. The CDR3 is made up of 15 amino acids. Germline loops: CDR1 LNHDA, CDR2 SQIVND (reference sequence).

V is TRBV2 and J is TRBJ2-7; 7 bases match TRBD1. This CDR3 comprises 13 residues. Germline CDR1 reads SNHLY; CDR2 reads FYNNEI. V shed 6 bases and J 5 bases; nucleotides not matched to a gene: 7. CDR3 DNA sequence: TGTGCCAGCAGCGTAGAACAGGGGAACGAGCAGTACTTC. Its protein is CASSVEQGNEQYF.

This rearrangement joins TRBV12-3 or TRBV12-4 to TRBJ2-2; TRBD1 agrees at 7 bases. The ends lost 8 bases at V and 1 base at J; junction bases unmatched: 1. The CDR3 covers 13 residues. The DNA of the CDR3 is TGTGCCAGCCACAGGGGGAACACCGGGGAGCTGTTTTTT. Encoded protein: CASHRGNTGELFF.

Many counts were recorded for this clonotype. The rearrangement uses TRBV19 and TRBJ1-1; a weak D match, TRBD1 (6 bases). V was trimmed by 3 bases and J by 4 bases, leaving 12 bases between them. Germline V gene sequence: CDR1 LNHDA, CDR2 SQIVND (reference sequence). The CDR3 is 14 amino acids. CDR3 protein: CASSIGGRGTEAFF. As DNA, the CDR3 is TGTGCCAGTAGTATTGGGGGGCGAGGCACTGAAGCTTTCTTT. The whole variable domain, remainder taken from reference TRBV19 and TRBJ1-1, is DGGITQSPKYLFRKEGQNVTLSCEQNLNHDAMYWYRQDPGQGLRLIYYSQIVNDFQKGDIAEGYSVSREKKESFPLTVTSAQKNPTAFYLCASSIGGRGTEAFFGQGTRLTVV.

This clonotype was seen at least ten times. The chain joins TRBV7-6 to TRBJ1-1; D unclear. The CDR3 is made up of 14 amino acids. Germline V gene sequence: CDR1 SGHVS, CDR2 FNYEAQ. Trimming shortened V by 1 base and J by 4 bases, and 10 bases separated the two germline ends. The DNA of the CDR3 is TGTGCCAGCAGCTTAGGGCTAGGGAGCACTGAAGCTTTCTTT. It is translated as CASSLGLGSTEAFF.

The table lists this clonotype with many counts. V usage is TRBV7-6 and J usage is TRBJ2-7; TRBD2 matches at 7 bases. The V gene end was trimmed by 5 bases and the J gene end by 2 bases; junction bases not matched to a gene: 6. Germline V lookup: CDR1 SGHVS, CDR2 FNYEAQ. The CDR3 spans 14 residues. Here the CDR3 DNA reads TGTGCCAGCAGCCAAGCAGCGGGAACCTACGAGCAGTACTTC. This codes for CASSQAAGTYEQYF. Filled out from reference TRBV7-6 and TRBJ2-7, the complete variable domain reads GAGVSQSPRYKVTKRGQDVALRCDPISGHVSLYWYRQALGQGPEFLTYFNYEAQQDKSGLPNDRFSAERPEGSISTLTIQRTEQRDSAMYRCASSQAAGTYEQYFGPGTRLTVT.

This clonotype was found many times. The CDR3 is CSARGIGGSPNQPQHF. The CDR3 nucleotides read TGCAGTGCTAGAGGTATAGGCGGCAGCCCAAATCAGCCCCAGCATTTT. V is TRBV20-1 and J is TRBJ1-5; D is ambiguous. Between the trimmed V and J ends, which lost 1 base and 4 bases, there was a span of 17 bases. The CDR3 covers 16 residues. Germline CDR1 reads DFQATT; CDR2 reads SNEGSKA (reference sequence).

This clonotype showed up many times. The chain is built from TRBV6-1 and TRBJ1-1, with 8 positions matching TRBD1. The CDR3 is made up of 15 amino acids. Looked up from germline, CDR1 is MNHNS and CDR2 is SASEGT. V shed 2 bases, J shed 5 bases, and the junction held 7 bases outside the gene matches. This chain's CDR3 is CASSEFQGAGTEAFF. The CDR3 region has the DNA TGTGCCAGCAGTGAATTTCAGGGGGCGGGAACTGAAGCTTTCTTT.

This clonotype was found many times. This rearrangement joins TRBV6-1 to TRBJ2-1; 14 bases are a match to TRBD2. The J segment lost 8 bases and the V segment lost 3 bases, leaving 12 bases of the junction unmatched. Germline V lookup: CDR1 MNHNS, CDR2 SASEGT. CDR3 size: 18 residues. The CDR3 DNA reads as TGTGCCAGCAGTGACGGGACAGGTGGGACTAGCGGGGGTGATGAGCAGTTCTTC. Its translation is CASSDGTGGTSGGDEQFF.

This clonotype appeared a single time. A much larger clone lies a single base off, so this may be a read error. V and J are TRBV4-1 and TRBJ2-1, with 9 positions matching TRBD2. This CDR3 region has 16 residues. The V gene's germline CDR1 is MGHRA and CDR2 YSYEKL. CDR3 region: CASSHLLAGSYDEQFF. The CDR3 nucleotides are TGCGCCAGCAGCCACCTTCTAGCGGGGAGCTACGATGAGCAGTTCTTC.

The chain is built from TRBV12-3 or TRBV12-4 and TRBJ2-5; maybe TRBD1 (5 bases). The V and J ends lost 3 bases and 1 base respectively, with 9 bases between them. CDR3 length: 14 amino acids. The CDR3 DNA follows: TGTGCCAGCAGTTTGATGGGGCTCCAAGAGACCCAGTACTTC. It translates to CASSLMGLQETQYF.

This clonotype was detected many times. The chain joins TRBV28 to TRBJ1-5; no reliable D call. Per the germline V gene, CDR1 is MDHEN and CDR2 is SYDVKM. Trimming left V 2 bases short and J 1 base short, with 12 bases between. The CDR3 runs 16 residues. CDR3 in amino acids: CASSLELGYSNQPQHF. The CDR3 DNA reads as TGTGCCAGCAGTTTAGAATTGGGTTACAGCAATCAGCCCCAGCATTTT.

This clonotype was observed at least ten times. The chain has TRBV12-3 or TRBV12-4 and TRBJ1-6, with a possible D match to TRBD1 (5 bases). The CDR3 length is 16 residues. The V end lost 1 base, the J end lost 2 bases, and 9 bases lay between the germline ends. The CDR3: CASSLGGSPYNSPLHF. CDR3 coding DNA: TGTGCCAGCAGTTTAGGGGGCAGCCCCTATAATTCACCCCTCCACTTT.

Details on this clonotype: An end of the junction does not agree with germline; a read error may underlie this. V usage is TRBV5-5 and J usage is TRBJ1-1, with D uncertain. This CDR3 comprises 14 residues. Germline V CDR1 and CDR2: SGHKS, YYEKEE (reference sequence). CDR3 sequence reads: CASSLRTSDTEALF. The CDR3 nucleotides are TGTGCCAGCAGCTTGCGTACGTCCGACACTGAAGCTCTCTTT.